Listed here are 7 T cell receptor beta chains from one sample, sequenced in a study of CD8 T cells in Susac syndrome. Reverse transcription of 0.5 to 1 ug RNA was performed with random hexamers. From the immunoSEQ multiplex PCR reads, TCRdb called clonotypes with MiXCR, one entry per CDR3 protein. The sample yields 150,000 to 200,000 distinct CDR3 sequences, around 95% seen once. Sequences were obtained from CD8+ T cells from PBMCs. The receptors were gathered from a human donor with multiple sclerosis.

The chain couples TRBV28 to TRBJ1-2, with 7 nucleotides matching TRBD1. V dropped 5 bases and J dropped 3; count of bases not matched to a gene: 6. Germline CDR1 and CDR2: MDHEN and SYDVKM. CDR3 size: 14 residues. CDR3 DNA sequence: TGTGCCAGCAGTCCACAGGGGCAGCACTATGGCTACACCTTC. It encodes CASSPQGQHYGYTF.

V gene TRBV9 combines with J gene TRBJ2-3; TRBD2 is a possible D gene (5 bases). Trimming cost V 4 bases and J 3 bases, with 21 bases left between them. This CDR3 spans 17 amino acids. Germline V lookup: CDR1 SGDLS, CDR2 YYNGEE. The CDR3 protein is CASSHPISTADTDTQYF. The CDR3 DNA sequence: TGTGCCAGCAGCCACCCTATTTCTACAGCGGATACAGATACGCAGTATTTT.

The chain is built from TRBV3-1 and TRBJ2-1; D uncertain. The CDR3 is 16 residues long. The V and J ends lost 5 bases and 4 bases respectively, with 18 bases between them. Germline V gene lookup returns CDR1 LGHDT and CDR2 YNNKEL (reference sequence). This chain's CDR3 is CASSSKSMSPYNEQFF. The CDR3 coding sequence is TGTGCCAGCAGCTCAAAGAGCATGAGCCCATACAATGAGCAGTTCTTC.

The rearrangement joins TRBV7-2 to TRBJ2-3; no firm D call. From germline, CDR1 is SGHTA and CDR2 FQGNSA. The CDR3 is made up of 11 amino acids. The V end was cut by 4 bases, the J end by 8 bases, with 7 bases between. The DNA for the CDR3 is TGTGCCAGCAGCTCGTATGGTACGCAGTATTTT. Residues: CASSSYGTQYF.

The rearrangement joins TRBV9 to TRBJ1-5, with TRBD1 matching over 7 bases. V gave up 2 bases and J gave up 9 bases; unmatched junction bases: 11. The CDR3 extends over 15 amino acids. In germline, CDR1 is SGDLS, CDR2 YYNGEE. In DNA form, the CDR3 reads TGTGCCAGCAGCGTGGGGGACAGCTTGCGGTCGCCCCAGCATTTT. Translated: CASSVGDSLRSPQHF. The full variable domain, with the rest looked up from reference TRBV9 and TRBJ1-5, is DSGVTQTPKHLITATGQRVTLRCSPRSGDLSVYWYQQSLDQGLQFLIQYYNGEERAKGNILERFSAQQFPDLHSELNLSSLELGDSALYFCASSVGDSLRSPQHFGDGTRLSIL.

The chain joins TRBV5-4 to TRBJ1-6; D is possibly TRBD1 (6 bases). Looked up from germline, CDR1 is SGHNT and CDR2 is YYREEE (reference sequence). V was trimmed by 3 bases and J by 7 bases, leaving 11 bases between them. CDR3 size: 14 residues. The CDR3 nucleotides are TGTGCCAGCAGCTACCAGGGGCCGAATTCACCCCTCCACTTT. Amino acid sequence: CASSYQGPNSPLHF.

This clonotype was counted once. The V call is TRBV7-8, the J call TRBJ2-1, with TRBD2 matching 11 bases. V lost 0 bases, J lost 7 bases, and 14 bases stayed unmatched. This CDR3 has 19 amino acids. The V gene's germline CDR1 is SGHVS and CDR2 FQNEAQ. This chain's CDR3 is CASSLAGGSGGAPGNEQFF. DNA for the CDR3: TGTGCCAGCAGCTTAGCTGGTGGTAGCGGGGGGGCCCCTGGTAATGAGCAGTTCTTC.